These 15 T cell receptor beta chains share one sample of origin, sequenced in a study of T-cell reconstitution after alpha-beta-depleted transplantation in children. Unique molecular identifiers were used in preparing the TCRbeta library. A single record per CDR3 protein comes from TCRdb applying MiXCR to the PCR reads. This sample yields about 110,000 distinct CDR3 sequences, of which 5.5% to 6.5% are seen a single time; approximately 25% belongs to the top ten. Source: PBMCs, mostly from graft donor cells, taken 360 days after TCRalphabeta/CD19-depleted stem cell transplant. The receptors stem from a male patient between 2 and 15 years old who had a stem cell transplant for acute lymphoblastic leukemia, so the T cells may come from the graft donor.

This clonotype appeared a few times. The chain joins TRBV6-5 to TRBJ2-7, with unresolved D. The length of the CDR3 is 16 residues. Trimming shortened V by 5 bases and J by 2 bases, and 19 bases separated the two germline ends. CDR1 is MNHEY and CDR2 is SVGAGI in the germline V gene. CDR3 bases: TGTGCCAGCAGTCTACTTTATGTGGACGCCGCCTACGAGCAGTACTTC. Translated, it gives CASSLLYVDAAYEQYF.

This clonotype was seen only a few times. The chain couples TRBV19 to TRBJ2-1, with D possibly being TRBD2 (5 bases). The V and J ends lost 7 bases and 3 bases respectively, with 10 bases between them. The CDR3 has 13 amino acids. Germline-derived CDR1 and CDR2 are LNHDA and SQIVND (reference sequence). CDR3 DNA sequence: TGTGCCAGTACGGGGAACTACTACAATGAGCAGTTCTTC. It encodes CASTGNYYNEQFF.

V and J are TRBV24-1 and TRBJ2-3; possibly TRBD1 or TRBD2 for D (5 bases each). The length of the CDR3 is 11 residues. V dropped 9 bases and J dropped 4 bases, with 7 bases sitting between them. Germline assignment: CDR1 KGHDR and CDR2 SFDVKD. This CDR3 is CATGGADTQYF. The DNA of the CDR3 is TGTGCCACCGGGGGTGCAGATACGCAGTATTTT.

The sample holds many counts of this clonotype. The DNA for the CDR3 is TGTGCCAGCAGCTTTGTTAAGGGGGGCTACAATGAGCAGTTCTTC. It translates to CASSFVKGGYNEQFF. The V gene is TRBV7-9, the J gene TRBJ2-1; either TRBD1 or TRBD2 may fit D (6 bases each). The CDR3 contains 15 residues. Germline CDR1 and CDR2: SEHNR and FQNEAQ (reference sequence). Trimming removed 3 bases from V and 3 bases from J, with 12 bases in between. Variable domain in full (rest from reference TRBV7-9 and TRBJ2-1): DTGVSQNPRHKITKRGQNVTFRCDPISEHNRLYWYRQTLGQGPEFLTYFQNEAQLEKSRLLSDRFSAERPKGSFSTLEIQRTEQGDSAMYLCASSFVKGGYNEQFFGPGTRLTVL.

This clonotype has ten or more counts. The CDR3 DNA follows: TGTGCCAGCTTTCCTAACAGGGTCACGTTTCTAGCCAAAAACATTCAGTACTTC. This encodes CASFPNRVTFLAKNIQYF. The rearrangement links TRBV28 to TRBJ2-4, with D tentatively TRBD1 (6 bases). The V end lost 8 bases, the J end lost 0 bases, and 23 bases lay between the germline ends. The CDR3 length is 18 residues. The V gene's germline CDR1 is MDHEN and CDR2 SYDVKM.

This sequence joins TRBV28 and TRBJ2-7; D is uncertain. The V gene lost 3 bases and the J gene lost 3 bases, with 12 bases spanning the gap. There are 14 residues in the CDR3. Germline V gene sequence: CDR1 MDHEN, CDR2 SYDVKM. The CDR3 loop reads CASSFGVGGYEQYF. DNA for the CDR3: TGTGCCAGCAGTTTCGGAGTCGGCGGCTACGAGCAGTACTTC.

This clonotype has at least ten counts. The chain combines TRBV12-3 or TRBV12-4 with TRBJ2-5; a weak D match, TRBD1 (5 bases). The CDR3 loop spans 13 amino acids. V gave up 2 bases and J gave up 5 bases, with 9 bases separating them. The CDR3 spells CASSLSRGETQYF. As DNA, the CDR3 is TGTGCCAGCAGTTTATCTAGGGGCGAGACCCAGTACTTC.

Remarks on this clonotype: A much larger clone lies one base from this, so it may be a read error. The rearrangement uses TRBV7-9 and TRBJ2-5; 14 bases agree with TRBD2. Trimming cost V 5 bases and J 3 bases; bases outside gene matches: 2. Germline V lookup: CDR1 SEHNR, CDR2 FQNEAQ (reference sequence). The CDR3 covers 15 residues. CDR3 residues: CASSPGLAGEETQYF. The DNA of the CDR3 is TGTGCCAGCAGCCCGGGACTAGCGGGAGAAGAGACCCAGTACTTC.

The chain links TRBV7-2 to TRBJ2-7; perhaps D is TRBD1 or TRBD2 (5 bases each). The length of the CDR3 is 15 residues. Germline CDR1 and CDR2: SGHTA and FQGNSA. V was shortened by 5 bases and J by 0 bases, with 14 bases between the two germline ends. CDR3 loop: CASSPQVRGSYEQYF. The CDR3 DNA follows: TGTGCCAGCAGCCCCCAGGTGAGGGGCTCCTACGAGCAGTACTTC.

The chain joins TRBV29-1 to TRBJ2-1; D gene uncertain. The length of the CDR3 is 14 residues. V lost 5 bases to trimming and J lost 0 bases, with 11 bases between them. Germline lookup yields CDR1 SQVTM and CDR2 ANQGSEA. CDR3 in amino acids: CSVLTLSSYNEQFF. The CDR3 coding sequence is TGCAGCGTTCTGACCCTTAGCTCCTACAATGAGCAGTTCTTC.

At least ten counts were recorded for this clonotype. V and J are TRBV3-1 and TRBJ2-7; D is perhaps TRBD1 (5 bases). Trimming removed 2 bases at V and 2 bases at J, with 10 bases between. This CDR3 is built from 14 residues. Germline loops: CDR1 LGHDT, CDR2 YNNKEL (reference sequence). CDR3 residues: CASSQRGLPYEQYF. The CDR3 DNA follows: TGTGCCAGCAGCCAAAGGGGCCTACCCTACGAGCAGTACTTC.

The rearrangement links TRBV11-1 to TRBJ2-3; TRBD1 or TRBD2 may be the D gene (5 bases each). The CDR3 runs to 14 residues. V was cut by 8 bases and J by 4 bases, with 16 bases left in between. Germline values: CDR1 SGHAT, CDR2 FQDESV (reference sequence). The CDR3 here is CASALRGVADTQYF. The CDR3 coding sequence is TGTGCCAGCGCGCTAAGGGGAGTCGCAGATACGCAGTATTTT.

V usage is TRBV7-9 and J usage is TRBJ2-5; D ambiguous. Trimming shortened V by 2 bases and J by 5 bases, and 12 bases separated the two germline ends. Germline V gene lookup returns CDR1 SEHNR and CDR2 FQNEAQ (reference sequence). CDR3 length: 14 residues. The DNA of the CDR3 is TGTGCCAGCAGCTTAAAGGGCCTCTGGGAGACCCAGTACTTC. It encodes CASSLKGLWETQYF.

This clonotype was seen many times. The rearrangement links TRBV7-9 to TRBJ1-2; no clear D. The CDR3 is 16 amino acids. V lost 4 bases to trimming and J lost 0 bases, with 15 bases between them. The germline gives CDR1 SEHNR, CDR2 FQNEAQ (reference sequence). CDR3 amino acids: CASSSQVVLTNYGYTF. The CDR3 DNA sequence: TGTGCCAGCAGCTCCCAGGTCGTTCTGACTAACTATGGCTACACCTTC.

This clonotype occurred a few times. The chain employs TRBV12-3 or TRBV12-4 and TRBJ2-5; the D gene is possibly TRBD1 (6 bases). Trimming removed 6 bases at V and 4 bases at J, with 12 bases between. The CDR3 contains 13 residues. This CDR3 is CASRIQGPETQYF. The CDR3 bases are TGTGCCAGCAGAATACAGGGACCAGAGACCCAGTACTTC.